Sequencing of this T cell receptor beta chain was carried out in a study of cytomegalovirus exposure and HLA in healthy donors. Study conclusions and caveats: Sequencing depth roughly uniform across donors was assumed in presence/absence analyses. A later analysis by the authors found several of the most significant clusters apparently linked to common viral pathogens. In vitro work confirmed that a few CMV-associated chains recognize CMV antigens.

About this clone itself: Antigen specificity is unknown.

60 Vbeta and 13 Jbeta primers were used in PCR. Some clones are missing from TCRdb's copy, which holds only in-frame ones; the method was immunoSEQ multiplex PCR. The sample lists roughly 140,000 clones; around 73% were seen once. V gave up 6 bases and J gave up 1 base; unmatched junction bases: 5. CDR3 length: 15 residues. Germline-derived CDR1 and CDR2 are MNHEY and SVGAGI. This rearrangement joins TRBV6-5 to TRBJ1-4; 7 bases match TRBD1. The clonotype comes from a female donor in good health and CMV-seronegative. What was sequenced was PBMCs. CDR3 amino acids: CASRHRGGTNEKLFF. The CDR3 nucleotides are TGTGCCAGCAGGCACAGGGGTGGAACTAATGAAAAACTGTTTTTT.